Presented here are 25 T cell receptor beta chains from one specimen sequenced in a study of T cells in pancreatic ductal adenocarcinoma. No neoadjuvant therapy was given to the selected pancreatic ductal adenocarcinoma patients before their surgery. Clones were read by immunoSEQ multiplex PCR, and TCRdb kept only the in-frame ones, dropping some. The sample holds about 29,000 clones, more than 90% seen once. Material for sequencing was PBMCs. The receptor source for this set is a human donor with pancreatic ductal adenocarcinoma.

The V call is TRBV7-9, the J call TRBJ1-2, with D tentatively TRBD1 (5 bases). The germline CDR1 and CDR2 sequences are SEHNR and FQNEAQ (reference sequence). This CDR3 comprises 13 residues. V gave up 6 bases and J gave up 3 bases, with 11 bases separating them. The DNA of the CDR3 is TGTGCCAGCAGTCAAGGGGCTCACTATGGCTACACCTTC. Amino acid sequence: CASSQGAHYGYTF.

This clone was found once. The gene calls are TRBV9 and TRBJ1-2; unclear D gene. The V gene lost 0 bases and the J gene lost 5 bases, with 8 bases spanning the gap. CDR1 and CDR2 from the germline V gene are SGDLS and YYNGEE. The CDR3 is 13 amino acids. CDR3 residues: CASSVDDKYGYTF. Written as DNA, the CDR3 is TGTGCCAGCAGCGTAGATGACAAGTATGGCTACACCTTC.

The J gene is TRBJ2-2, the V gene TRBV9; 7 nucleotides match TRBD2. Germline V CDR1 and CDR2: SGDLS, YYNGEE. The J segment lost 8 bases and the V segment lost 2 bases, leaving 12 bases of the junction unmatched. The CDR3 is 16 amino acids. The CDR3: CASSVTSATLIGELFF. The DNA for the CDR3 is TGTGCCAGCAGCGTCACTAGCGCTACACTGATTGGGGAGCTGTTTTTT.

The chain links TRBV6-4 to TRBJ2-2; 8 bases agree with TRBD2. The CDR3 is 15 residues long. CDR1 is MRHNA, CDR2 SNTAGT, per germline. Germline trimming cut 5 bases from V and 3 bases from J; bases unmatched to any gene: 5. In DNA form, the CDR3 reads TGTGCCAGCAGTTCGGGGGGGGCCTACACCGGGGAGCTGTTTTTT. Encoded protein: CASSSGGAYTGELFF.

The CDR3: CASSLSGRGNGETQYF. CDR3 nucleotides: TGTGCCAGCTCACTATCAGGGAGGGGCAACGGAGAGACCCAGTACTTC. This rearrangement joins TRBV18 to TRBJ2-5; 7 bases line up with TRBD2. This CDR3 is 16 amino acids long. Per germline, CDR1 KGHSH and CDR2 LQKENI. V dropped 4 bases and J dropped 4; count of bases not matched to a gene: 12.

The chain couples TRBV7-8 to TRBJ2-5, with 8 bases identical to TRBD2. J was trimmed by 9 bases and V by 4 bases; bases with no gene match: 16. Germline lookup yields CDR1 SGHVS and CDR2 FQNEAQ. The CDR3 length is 16 residues. The CDR3 DNA follows: TGTGCCAGCAGCTCCCCACTCCGGGAGGGCCCCCCGGCCCAGTACTTC. Its protein product is CASSSPLREGPPAQYF. Combining the CDR3 with reference TRBV7-8 and TRBJ2-5 gives the whole variable domain GAGVSQSPRYKVAKRGQDVALRCDPISGHVSLFWYQQALGQGPEFLTYFQNEAQLDKSGLPSDRFFAERPEGSVSTLKIQRTQQEDSAVYLCASSSPLREGPPAQYFGPGTRLLVL.

The chain couples TRBV10-3 to TRBJ2-1; no firm D call. Trimming took 3 bases from V and 9 from J, leaving 21 bases between them. CDR1 ENHRY and CDR2 SYGVKD come from the germline V gene. The CDR3 has 16 amino acids. The CDR3 DNA sequence: TGTGCCATCAGTGAATCGGTTCTTGGGATAACATCTGAGCAGTTCTTC. Amino acid sequence: CAISESVLGITSEQFF.

The chain links TRBV19 to TRBJ2-4; 11 bases match TRBD2. This CDR3 contains 20 residues. Germline CDR1 and CDR2: LNHDA and SQIVND (reference sequence). J was trimmed by 1 base and V by 6 bases; bases with no gene match: 17. The CDR3 is CASREGQGLAAPGAKNIQYF. As DNA, the CDR3 is TGTGCCAGTAGGGAGGGGCAGGGACTAGCGGCACCAGGGGCCAAAAACATTCAGTACTTC.

This chain links TRBV9 with TRBJ2-3, with 7 positions matching TRBD1. The CDR3 sequence is 14 residues long. With 3 bases clipped from V and 0 bases from J, the junction kept 1 base outside the gene matches. From germline, CDR1 is SGDLS and CDR2 YYNGEE. In DNA form, the CDR3 reads TGTGCCAGCAGCGACAGGGGAAGCACAGATACGCAGTATTTT. Translating it yields CASSDRGSTDTQYF.

The CDR3 reads CASRTFPKHSTDTQYF. The CDR3 coding sequence is TGTGCCAGCAGAACTTTCCCGAAACATAGCACAGATACGCAGTATTTT. The gene calls are TRBV21-1 and TRBJ2-3. TRBV21-1 is a recognized pseudogene. This CDR3 comprises 16 residues.

The chain is built from TRBV15 and TRBJ1-2; 10 bases align to TRBD1. The CDR3 consists of 15 residues. The J segment lost 5 bases and the V segment lost 4 bases, leaving 7 bases of the junction unmatched. The germline V gene has CDR1 LNHNV and CDR2 YYDKDF (reference sequence). CDR3 sequence (DNA): TGTGCCACCAGCACTACCGGGACAGGGGCATATGGCTACACCTTC. Protein product: CATSTTGTGAYGYTF.

The J gene is TRBJ2-7, the V gene TRBV6-5, with 9 bases lining up with TRBD2. The germline V gene has CDR1 MNHEY and CDR2 SVGAGI. V gave up 8 bases and J gave up 5 bases; unmatched junction bases: 10. The length of the CDR3 is 14 residues. CDR3 protein: CASRREGGYDEQYF. CDR3 bases: TGTGCCAGCCGGCGGGAGGGGGGCTACGACGAGCAGTACTTC.

The rearrangement uses TRBV7-2 and TRBJ1-1; no definite D call. Per the germline V gene, CDR1 is SGHTA and CDR2 is FQGNSA. CDR3 length: 13 residues. With 4 bases removed from V and 3 bases from J, the gap between germline ends came to 9 bases. CDR3 loop: CASSSTRYTEAFF. The CDR3 DNA reads TGTGCCAGCAGCTCGACGCGGTACACTGAAGCTTTCTTT.

The V call is TRBV9, the J call TRBJ1-2; 7 positions match TRBD1. Per germline, CDR1 SGDLS and CDR2 YYNGEE. Losses at the gene ends were 4 bases for V and 7 bases for J; bases not matched to a gene: 13. CDR3 length: 15 residues. CDR3 amino acids: CASSPRGGTAGGYTF. DNA for the CDR3: TGTGCCAGCAGCCCCAGAGGTGGGACAGCGGGTGGCTACACCTTC. Full variable domain (remainder filled in from reference TRBV9 and TRBJ1-2): DSGVTQTPKHLITATGQRVTLRCSPRSGDLSVYWYQQSLDQGLQFLIQYYNGEERAKGNILERFSAQQFPDLHSELNLSSLELGDSALYFCASSPRGGTAGGYTFGSGTRLTVV.

This clone was counted between two and nine times. Relative to the germline gene, one junction end is altered; a read error may explain this. The chain links TRBV5-3 to TRBJ1-2; no clear D gene. TRBV5-3 is designated an ORF whose function remains uncertain. The CDR3 length is 13 residues. This CDR3 reads CASSLFRVDGYTF. The CDR3, as DNA: TGTGCCAGCAGCTTATTTAGGGTGGATGGCTACACCTTC.

This sequence joins TRBV5-8 and TRBJ2-3, with D perhaps matching TRBD1 (6 bases). The V end lost 4 bases, the J end lost 8 bases, and 23 bases lay between the germline ends. The germline CDR1 and CDR2 sequences are SGHTS and YDEGEE. The CDR3 totals 16 residues. CDR3 sequence reads: CASSPLGQAHSTTQYF. CDR3 DNA sequence: TGTGCCAGCAGCCCCCTGGGACAAGCCCACAGTACTACGCAGTATTTT.

A few counts support this clone. This chain joins TRBV29-1 and TRBJ2-7; D is uncertain. The CDR3 is made up of 12 amino acids. The V gene's germline CDR1 is SQVTM and CDR2 ANQGSEA. V shed 6 bases and J shed 3 bases, with 12 bases lying between them. The CDR3 is CSVGDIDYEQYF. The DNA for the CDR3 is TGCAGCGTCGGAGACATTGACTACGAGCAGTACTTC.

The chain couples TRBV7-9 to TRBJ2-5; D unclear. The CDR3 loop spans 13 amino acids. V was clipped by 6 bases and J by 5 bases, with 13 bases between them. Germline CDR1 is SEHNR and CDR2 is FQNEAQ (reference sequence). CDR3 sequence reads: CASSPIHQETQYF. In nucleotides, the CDR3 is TGTGCCAGCAGTCCCATTCATCAGGAGACCCAGTACTTC. Variable domain in full (rest from reference TRBV7-9 and TRBJ2-5): DTGVSQNPRHKITKRGQNVTFRCDPISEHNRLYWYRQTLGQGPEFLTYFQNEAQLEKSRLLSDRFSAERPKGSFSTLEIQRTEQGDSAMYLCASSPIHQETQYFGPGTRLLVL.

The V gene is TRBV27, the J gene TRBJ2-7; TRBD1 matches 9 bases. This CDR3 spans 16 amino acids. V was pared by 2 bases and J by 6 bases, with 11 bases of the junction left unmatched. Per germline, CDR1 MNHEY and CDR2 SMNVEV (reference sequence). The CDR3 sequence: CASSLGLGTGIPEQYF. In DNA form, the CDR3 reads TGTGCCAGCAGTTTAGGGCTCGGGACAGGGATACCCGAGCAGTACTTC.

This clone has only one observation. This rearrangement joins TRBV5-4 to TRBJ2-1, with TRBD1 matching 7 bases. The CDR3 covers 14 residues. The germline V gene has CDR1 SGHNT and CDR2 YYREEE (reference sequence). Trimming took 4 bases from V and 5 from J; bases not matched to a gene: 6. The CDR3 coding sequence is TGTGCCAGCAGCCCGGGACAGCGACACAATGAGCAGTTCTTC. Protein: CASSPGQRHNEQFF. The entire variable domain, with the rest obtained from reference TRBV5-4 and TRBJ2-1, is as follows: ETGVTQSPTHLIKTRGQQVTLRCSSQSGHNTVSWYQQALGQGPQFIFQYYREEENGRGNFPPRFSGLQFPNYSSELNVNALELDDSALYLCASSPGQRHNEQFFGPGTRLTVL.

The gene calls are TRBV6-6 and TRBJ2-7; 9 bases align to TRBD2. V lost 4 bases, J lost 3 bases, and 10 bases stayed unmatched. Germline V CDR1 and CDR2: MNHNY, SVGAGI (reference sequence). This CDR3 comprises 16 residues. CDR3 in DNA: TGTGCCAGCAGTTCGGGGGCGGGAGGGCTAATCTACGAGCAGTACTTC. This encodes CASSSGAGGLIYEQYF.

The CDR3 sequence is CASSDRDSHPYEQYF. CDR3 DNA sequence: TGTGCCAGTAGTGACCGGGACAGCCACCCCTACGAGCAGTACTTC. The rearrangement links TRBV19 to TRBJ2-7, with 7 nucleotides matching TRBD1. CDR3 length equals 15 residues. The germline gives CDR1 LNHDA, CDR2 SQIVND (reference sequence). With 5 bases clipped from V and 2 bases from J, the junction kept 9 bases outside the gene matches.

This clone was picked up one time. The rearrangement joins TRBV30 to TRBJ2-7, with D maybe TRBD1 (6 bases). V lost 2 bases and J lost 3, with 11 bases in between. Germline CDR1 reads GTSNPN; CDR2 reads SVGIG (reference sequence). The CDR3 has 13 residues. This CDR3 is CAWSLGHFYEQYF. In nucleotides, the CDR3 is TGTGCCTGGAGTCTGGGACACTTCTACGAGCAGTACTTC. The variable domain in full, completed from reference TRBV30 and TRBJ2-7, reads SQTIHQWPATLVQPVGSPLSLECTVEGTSNPNLYWYRQAAGRGLQLLFYSVGIGQISSEVPQNLSASRPQDRQFILSSKKLLLSDSGFYLCAWSLGHFYEQYFGPGTRLTVT.

The V call is TRBV21-1, the J call TRBJ2-7. TRBV21-1 is a documented pseudogene. The CDR3 runs 14 residues. The CDR3 nucleotides read TGTGCCAGCATCATAGCGGGAGCCCCAGGGGAGCAGTACTTC. Encoded protein: CASIIAGAPGEQYF.

The rearrangement links TRBV5-1 to TRBJ2-6, with D possibly matching TRBD2 (5 bases). Germline V CDR1 and CDR2: SGHRS, YFSETQ. The CDR3 has 18 residues. Trimming took 2 bases from V and 0 from J, leaving 15 bases between them. The CDR3: CASSFRAAETSGANVLTF. The DNA for the CDR3 is TGCGCCAGCAGCTTCCGGGCAGCGGAAACCTCTGGGGCCAACGTCCTGACTTTC.